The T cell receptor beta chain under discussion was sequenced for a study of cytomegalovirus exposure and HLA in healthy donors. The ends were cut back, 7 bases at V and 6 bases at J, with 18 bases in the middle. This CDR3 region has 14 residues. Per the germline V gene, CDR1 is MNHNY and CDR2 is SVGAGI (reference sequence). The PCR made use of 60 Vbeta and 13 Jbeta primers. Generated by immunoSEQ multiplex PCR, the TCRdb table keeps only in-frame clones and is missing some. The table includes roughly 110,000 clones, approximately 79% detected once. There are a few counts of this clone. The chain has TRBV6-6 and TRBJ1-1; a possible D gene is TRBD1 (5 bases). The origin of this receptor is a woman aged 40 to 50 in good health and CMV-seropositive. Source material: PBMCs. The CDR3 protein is CASTYYGGTSEAFF. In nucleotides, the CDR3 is TGTGCCAGCACCTATTACGGGGGAACGTCTGAAGCTTTCTTT.